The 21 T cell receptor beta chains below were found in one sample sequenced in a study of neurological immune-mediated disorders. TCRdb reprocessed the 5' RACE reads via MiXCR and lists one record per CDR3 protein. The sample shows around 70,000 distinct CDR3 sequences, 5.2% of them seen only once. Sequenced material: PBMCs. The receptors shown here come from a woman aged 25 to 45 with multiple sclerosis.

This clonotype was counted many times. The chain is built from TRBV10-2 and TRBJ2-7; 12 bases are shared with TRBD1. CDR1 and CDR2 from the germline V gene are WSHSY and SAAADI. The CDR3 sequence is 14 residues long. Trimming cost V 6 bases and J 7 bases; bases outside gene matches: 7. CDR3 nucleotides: TGCGCCAGCAGGGGGGGACAGGGGGCGGGTGAGCAGTACTTC. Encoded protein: CASRGGQGAGEQYF.

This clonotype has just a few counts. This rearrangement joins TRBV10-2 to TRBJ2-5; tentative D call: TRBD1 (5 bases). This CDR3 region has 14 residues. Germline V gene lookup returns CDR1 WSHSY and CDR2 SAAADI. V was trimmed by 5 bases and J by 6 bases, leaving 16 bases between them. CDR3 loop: CASSIGAMEKTQYF. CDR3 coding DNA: TGCGCCAGCAGTATAGGGGCAATGGAGAAGACCCAGTACTTC.

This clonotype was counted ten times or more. The CDR3 here is CASSLAGRGYEQYF. CDR3 nucleotides: TGCGCCAGCAGCTTGGCCGGCAGGGGCTACGAGCAGTACTTC. J is TRBJ2-7 and V is TRBV5-1; possible D gene TRBD1, 6 bases. This CDR3 comprises 14 residues. The germline V and J ends were trimmed by 0 bases and 3 bases, with 10 bases remaining between them. Germline V lookup: CDR1 SGHRS, CDR2 YFSETQ.

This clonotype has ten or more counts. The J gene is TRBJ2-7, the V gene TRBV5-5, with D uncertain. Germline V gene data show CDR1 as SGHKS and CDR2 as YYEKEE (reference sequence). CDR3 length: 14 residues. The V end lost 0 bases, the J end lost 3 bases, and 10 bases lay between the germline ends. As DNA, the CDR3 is TGTGCCAGCAGCTTGGATCTGGGCATCTACGAGCAGTACTTC. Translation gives CASSLDLGIYEQYF.

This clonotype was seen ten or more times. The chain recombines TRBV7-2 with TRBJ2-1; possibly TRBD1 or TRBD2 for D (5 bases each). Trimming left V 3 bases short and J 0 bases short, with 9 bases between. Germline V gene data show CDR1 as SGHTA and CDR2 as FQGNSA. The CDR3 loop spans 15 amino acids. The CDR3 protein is CASSLGVSSYNEQFF. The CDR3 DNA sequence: TGTGCCAGCAGCTTGGGGGTAAGCTCCTACAATGAGCAGTTCTTC.

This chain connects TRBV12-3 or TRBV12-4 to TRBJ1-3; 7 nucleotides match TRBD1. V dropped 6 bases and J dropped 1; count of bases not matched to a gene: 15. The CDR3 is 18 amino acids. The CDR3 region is CASRGPRQGTGSGNTIYF. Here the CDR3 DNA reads TGTGCCAGCAGGGGACCCCGACAGGGAACGGGTTCTGGAAACACCATATATTTT.

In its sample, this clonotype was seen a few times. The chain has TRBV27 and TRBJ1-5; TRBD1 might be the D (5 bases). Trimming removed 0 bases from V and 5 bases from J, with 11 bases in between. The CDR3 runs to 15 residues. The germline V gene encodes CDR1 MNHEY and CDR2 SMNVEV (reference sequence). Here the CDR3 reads CASSLSWGVDQPQHF. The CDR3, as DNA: TGTGCCAGCAGTTTATCGTGGGGGGTTGATCAGCCCCAGCATTTT.

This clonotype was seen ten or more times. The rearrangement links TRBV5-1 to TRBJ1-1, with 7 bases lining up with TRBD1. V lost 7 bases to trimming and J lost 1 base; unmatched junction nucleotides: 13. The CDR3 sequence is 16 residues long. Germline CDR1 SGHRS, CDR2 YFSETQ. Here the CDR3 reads CASERGDRQPNTEAFF. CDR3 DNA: TGCGCCAGCGAGAGGGGGGACAGACAACCGAACACTGAAGCTTTCTTT.

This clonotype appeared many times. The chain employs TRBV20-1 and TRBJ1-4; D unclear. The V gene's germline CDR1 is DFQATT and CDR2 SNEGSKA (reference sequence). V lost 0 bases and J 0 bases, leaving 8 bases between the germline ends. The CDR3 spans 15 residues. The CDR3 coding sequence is TGCAGTGCTAGAGATCCAAGAGCAACTAATGAAAAACTGTTTTTT. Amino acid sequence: CSARDPRATNEKLFF.

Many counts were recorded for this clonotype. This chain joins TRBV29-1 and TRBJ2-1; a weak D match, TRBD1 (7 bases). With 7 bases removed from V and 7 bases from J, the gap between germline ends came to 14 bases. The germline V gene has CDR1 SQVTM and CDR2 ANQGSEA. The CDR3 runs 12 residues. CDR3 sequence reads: CSARTGGNEQFF. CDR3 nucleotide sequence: TGCAGCGCAAGGACAGGAGGGAATGAGCAGTTCTTC.

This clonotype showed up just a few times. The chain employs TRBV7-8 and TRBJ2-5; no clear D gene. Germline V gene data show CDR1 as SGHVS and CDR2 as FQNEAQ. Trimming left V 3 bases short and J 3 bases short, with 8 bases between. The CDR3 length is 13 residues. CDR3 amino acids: CASSLEPEETQYF. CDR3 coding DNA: TGTGCCAGCAGCTTGGAACCGGAAGAGACCCAGTACTTC. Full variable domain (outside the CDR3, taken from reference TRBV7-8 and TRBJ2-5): GAGVSQSPRYKVAKRGQDVALRCDPISGHVSLFWYQQALGQGPEFLTYFQNEAQLDKSGLPSDRFFAERPEGSVSTLKIQRTQQEDSAVYLCASSLEPEETQYFGPGTRLLVL.

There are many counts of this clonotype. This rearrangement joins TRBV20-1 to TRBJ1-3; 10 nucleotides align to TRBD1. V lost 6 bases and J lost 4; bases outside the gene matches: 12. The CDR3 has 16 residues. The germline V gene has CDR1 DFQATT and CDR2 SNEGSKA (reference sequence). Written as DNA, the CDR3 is TGCAGTGCCGAATCCGGGACAGGGGTGGTGGGAAACACCATATATTTT. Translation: CSAESGTGVVGNTIYF.

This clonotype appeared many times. DNA for the CDR3: TGCAGTGCTAGAGCCTTGCTGGGGGAGCTCGAGAACACTGAAGCTTTCTTT. This translates into CSARALLGELENTEAFF. The chain employs TRBV20-1 and TRBJ1-1, with D perhaps matching TRBD1 (5 bases). Germline values: CDR1 DFQATT, CDR2 SNEGSKA (reference sequence). V lost 1 base to trimming and J lost 1 base, with 19 bases between them. The CDR3 covers 17 residues.

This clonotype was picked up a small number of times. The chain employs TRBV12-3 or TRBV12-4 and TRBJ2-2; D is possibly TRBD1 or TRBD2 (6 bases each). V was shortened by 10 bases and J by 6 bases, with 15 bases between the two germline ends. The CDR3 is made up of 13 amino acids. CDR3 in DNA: TGTGCCACCCGGGGGACAAACGCCGGGGAGCTGTTTTTT. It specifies CATRGTNAGELFF.

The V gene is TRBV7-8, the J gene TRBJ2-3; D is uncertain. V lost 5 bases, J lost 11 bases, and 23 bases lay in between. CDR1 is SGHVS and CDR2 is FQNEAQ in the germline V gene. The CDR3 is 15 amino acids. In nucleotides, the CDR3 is TGTGCCAGCAGCCTACAGAAGGGCTCCGCCCCCCGGCAGTATTTT. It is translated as CASSLQKGSAPRQYF.

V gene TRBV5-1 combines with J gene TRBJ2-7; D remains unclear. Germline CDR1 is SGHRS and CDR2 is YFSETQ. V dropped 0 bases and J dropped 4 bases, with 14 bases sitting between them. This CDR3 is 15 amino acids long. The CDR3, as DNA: TGCGCCAGCAGCTTGGCCGTCGGAGCAGGTTACGAGCAGTACTTC. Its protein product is CASSLAVGAGYEQYF. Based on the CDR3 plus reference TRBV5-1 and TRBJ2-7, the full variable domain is KAGVTQTPRYLIKTRGQQVTLSCSPISGHRSVSWYQQTPGQGLQFLFEYFSETQRNKGNFPGRFSGRQFSNSRSEMNVSTLELGDSALYLCASSLAVGAGYEQYFGPGTRLTVT.

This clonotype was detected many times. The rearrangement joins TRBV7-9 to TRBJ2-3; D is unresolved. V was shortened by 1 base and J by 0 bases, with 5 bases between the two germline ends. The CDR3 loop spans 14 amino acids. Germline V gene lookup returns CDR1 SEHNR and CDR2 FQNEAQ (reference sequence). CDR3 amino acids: CASSLVQSTDTQYF. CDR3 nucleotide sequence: TGTGCCAGCAGCTTAGTACAGAGCACAGATACGCAGTATTTT.

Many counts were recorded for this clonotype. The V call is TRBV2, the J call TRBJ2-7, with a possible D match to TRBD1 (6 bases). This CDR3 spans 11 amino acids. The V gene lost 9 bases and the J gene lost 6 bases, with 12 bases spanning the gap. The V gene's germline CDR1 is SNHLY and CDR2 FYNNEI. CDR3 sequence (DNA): TGTGCCAGGAACAGGGTTGCCGAGCAGTACTTC. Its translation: CARNRVAEQYF.

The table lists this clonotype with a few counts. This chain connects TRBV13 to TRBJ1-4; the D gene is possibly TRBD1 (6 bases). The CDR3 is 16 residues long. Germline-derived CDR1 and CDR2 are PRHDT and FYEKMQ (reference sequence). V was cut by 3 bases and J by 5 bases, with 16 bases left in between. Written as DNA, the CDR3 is TGTGCCAGCAGCTTCCAACCGACAGGCGGGAATGAAAAACTGTTTTTT. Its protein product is CASSFQPTGGNEKLFF.

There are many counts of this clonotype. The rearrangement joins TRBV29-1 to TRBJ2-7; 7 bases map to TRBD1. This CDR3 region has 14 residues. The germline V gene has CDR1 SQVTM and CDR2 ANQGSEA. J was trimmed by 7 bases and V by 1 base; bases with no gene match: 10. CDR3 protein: CSVEATGALGEQYF. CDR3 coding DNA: TGCAGCGTTGAAGCTACAGGGGCTCTAGGTGAGCAGTACTTC.

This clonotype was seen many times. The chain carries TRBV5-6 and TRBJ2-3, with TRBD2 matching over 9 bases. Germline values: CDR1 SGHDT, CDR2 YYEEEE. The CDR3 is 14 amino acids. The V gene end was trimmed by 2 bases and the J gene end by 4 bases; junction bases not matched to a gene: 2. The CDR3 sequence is CASSLAGGSDTQYF. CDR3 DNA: TGTGCCAGCAGCTTAGCGGGGGGCTCAGATACGCAGTATTTT. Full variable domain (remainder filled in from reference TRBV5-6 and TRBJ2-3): DAGVTQSPTHLIKTRGQQVTLRCSPKSGHDTVSWYQQALGQGPQFIFQYYEEEERQRGNFPDRFSGHQFPNYSSELNVNALLLGDSALYLCASSLAGGSDTQYFGPGTRLTVL.